This TCR beta chain was profiled in a study of cytomegalovirus exposure and HLA in healthy donors. On this clone itself: Its antigen is not identified. Other DNA sequences from this sample encode an identical CDR3 as well.

Whole-study findings and limits: Accurate prediction of most subjects' HLA-A and HLA-B alleles from TCR beta sequences was reported.

The PCR was carried out with 60 Vbeta primers and 13 Jbeta primers. Profiled with immunoSEQ multiplex PCR; TCRdb holds only in-frame clones, not every one. The sample holds about 84,000 clones. The sequencing sample was made of PBMCs. The sequence was collected from a man between 45 and 60 years old in good health and CMV-seronegative.

The CDR3 is CASSPQGSGNTIYF. For the CDR3, the DNA is TGTGCCAGCTCACCACAGGGGTCTGGAAACACCATATATTTT. The chain links TRBV18 to TRBJ1-3, with a tentative D call TRBD1 (5 bases). The CDR3 is made up of 14 amino acids. The germline V and J ends were trimmed by 1 base and 1 base, with 5 bases remaining between them. CDR1 and CDR2 from the germline V gene are KGHSH and LQKENI.